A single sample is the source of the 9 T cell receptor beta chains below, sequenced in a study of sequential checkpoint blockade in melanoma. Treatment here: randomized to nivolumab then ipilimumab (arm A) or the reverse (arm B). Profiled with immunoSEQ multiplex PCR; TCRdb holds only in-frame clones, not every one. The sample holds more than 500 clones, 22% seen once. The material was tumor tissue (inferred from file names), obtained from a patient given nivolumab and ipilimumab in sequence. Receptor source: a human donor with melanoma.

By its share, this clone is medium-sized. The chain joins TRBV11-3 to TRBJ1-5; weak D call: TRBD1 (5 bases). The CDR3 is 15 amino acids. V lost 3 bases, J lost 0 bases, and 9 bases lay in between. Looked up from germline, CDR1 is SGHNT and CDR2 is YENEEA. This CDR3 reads CASSLAGYSNQPQHF. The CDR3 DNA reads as TGTGCCAGCAGCTTGGCAGGGTATAGCAATCAGCCCCAGCATTTT.

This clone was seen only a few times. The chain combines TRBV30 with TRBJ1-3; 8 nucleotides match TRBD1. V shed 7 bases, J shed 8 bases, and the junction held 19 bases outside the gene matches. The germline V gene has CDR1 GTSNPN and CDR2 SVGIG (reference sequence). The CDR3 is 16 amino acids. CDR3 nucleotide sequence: TGTGCCTACCATGTACACCCAACAGGGGGAGTTTACACCATATATTTT. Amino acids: CAYHVHPTGGVYTIYF.

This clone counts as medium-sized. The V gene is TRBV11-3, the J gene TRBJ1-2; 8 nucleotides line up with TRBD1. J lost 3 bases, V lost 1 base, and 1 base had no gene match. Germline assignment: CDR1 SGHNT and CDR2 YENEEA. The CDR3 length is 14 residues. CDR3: CASSLGTGYYGYTF. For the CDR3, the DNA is TGTGCCAGCAGCTTAGGGACAGGGTACTATGGCTACACCTTC. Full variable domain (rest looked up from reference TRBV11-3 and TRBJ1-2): EAGVVQSPRYKIIEKKQPVAFWCNPISGHNTLYWYLQNLGQGPELLIRYENEEAVDDSQLPKDRFSAERLKGVDSTLKIQPAELGDSAVYLCASSLGTGYYGYTFGSGTRLTVV.

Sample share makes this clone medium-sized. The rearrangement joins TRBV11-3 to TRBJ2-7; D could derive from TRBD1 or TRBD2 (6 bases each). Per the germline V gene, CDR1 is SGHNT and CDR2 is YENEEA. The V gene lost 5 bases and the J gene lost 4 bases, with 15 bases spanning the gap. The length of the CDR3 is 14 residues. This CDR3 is CASSREQGLYEQYF. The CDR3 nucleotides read TGTGCCAGCAGCCGGGAGCAGGGGCTGTACGAGCAGTACTTC.

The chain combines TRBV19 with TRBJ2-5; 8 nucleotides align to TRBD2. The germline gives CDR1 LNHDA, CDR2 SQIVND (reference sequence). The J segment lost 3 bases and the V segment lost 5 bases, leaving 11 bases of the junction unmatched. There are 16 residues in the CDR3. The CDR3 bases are TGTGCCAGTAGTCCCCGGCGCAGGGGACTAGAAGAGACCCAGTACTTC. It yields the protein CASSPRRRGLEETQYF.

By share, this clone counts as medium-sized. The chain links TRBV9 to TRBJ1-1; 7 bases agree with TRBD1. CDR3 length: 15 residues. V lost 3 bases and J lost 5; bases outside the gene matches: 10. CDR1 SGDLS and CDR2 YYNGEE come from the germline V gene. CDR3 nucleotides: TGTGCCAGCAGCGCCAACTATCAGGGGGGAACTGAAGCTTTCTTT. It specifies CASSANYQGGTEAFF.

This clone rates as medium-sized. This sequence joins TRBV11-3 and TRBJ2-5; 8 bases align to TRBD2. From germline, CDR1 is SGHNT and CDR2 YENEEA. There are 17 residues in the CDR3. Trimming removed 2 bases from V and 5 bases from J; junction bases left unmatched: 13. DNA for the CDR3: TGTGCCAGCAGCTTATTTGGTCTAGCGGGTCTGAGTGAGACCCAGTACTTC. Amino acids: CASSLFGLAGLSETQYF.

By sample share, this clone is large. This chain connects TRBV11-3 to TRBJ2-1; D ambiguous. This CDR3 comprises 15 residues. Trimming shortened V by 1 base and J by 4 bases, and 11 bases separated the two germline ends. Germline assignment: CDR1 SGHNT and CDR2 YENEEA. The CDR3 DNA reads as TGTGCCAGCAGCTTAGGGTCCGGGTTTTACAATGAGCAGTTCTTC. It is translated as CASSLGSGFYNEQFF.

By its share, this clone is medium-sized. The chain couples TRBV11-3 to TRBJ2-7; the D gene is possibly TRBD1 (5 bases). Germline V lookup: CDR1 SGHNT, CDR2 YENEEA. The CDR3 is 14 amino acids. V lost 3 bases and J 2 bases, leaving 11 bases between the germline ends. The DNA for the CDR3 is TGTGCCAGCAGCTTGACAACAGGACCCTACGAGCAGTACTTC. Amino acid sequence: CASSLTTGPYEQYF.